This TCR beta chain was captured by sequencing in a study of T cell repertoires in cytomegalovirus infection (dated by TCRdb to about 2019). General notes on the study: Donor HLA type was relevant to the analysis, because carriage of CMV infection together with the matching HLA type was indicated by public TCR beta signatures.

What the research found in general, with its limitations: In both this cohort and an independent roughly 400-donor cohort, the cumulative frequency of public TCR beta family members distinguished carriers of CMV infection plus the relevant HLA type. The ex vivo response was dominated by HLA-C-restricted CMV-specific TCR beta clonotypes, which also provided the single most frequent clonotype in two of eight donors.

The sequencing machine was an Illumina HiSeq 1500. TCRdb redid the processing of the public reads, applying fastp at Q25 and MiXCR, and retained in-frame beta chains. Identical CDR3 proteins give one entry, which carries the most common genes and DNA. The sample has roughly 600,000 distinct CDR3 sequences on record, 20% to 30% of them singletons. The ten largest account for under 8.5% of the sample. There are a few counts of this clonotype. It lacks a known antigen. It has no much larger one-base neighbor in the sample; base qualities were not kept. From the germline V gene, CDR1 is MDHEN and CDR2 is SYDVKM. V loses 5 bases, J loses 0 bases, and the germline ends lie 11 bases apart. From cysteine to valine, the CDR3 is 14 amino acids long. The CDR3 DNA has 42 bases and is translated from base 1.

The receptor comes from a human donor in good health (CMV status not recorded). Some clones in this sample may be carry-over from other donors' samples. The rearranged segments are TRBV28 and TRBJ2-7; the D match is possibly TRBD1 or TRBD2, with 5 bases aligned in each. Sequencing was done on a sample of CD8+ T cells from PBMCs. The DNA sequence is TGTGCCAGCAGTGCCCCCGGGACCTCCTACGAGCAGTACGTC. This yields the protein CASSAPGTSYEQYV.